This T cell receptor beta chain stems from a study of Ad26.COV2.S vaccination and SARS-CoV-2 variants. Study-level findings and limits: Vaccine recipients and placebo recipients showed similar non-spike TCR breadth. Total T cell responses may have been underestimated by the TCR breadth and depth analyses. Relative to placebo recipients, vaccine recipients exhibited elevated spike-specific TCR breadth.

Germline CDR1 is MGHDK and CDR2 is SYGVNS. CDR3 length equals 12 residues. This clone was seen once. The antigen is unknown. Its ends do not fully match the called genes, so a read error is possible. Data came from immunoSEQ multiplex PCR; TCRdb stores just in-frame clones and leaves some out. The table lists more than 150,000 clones, around 88% of them singletons. This clonotype originated in a human donor who had recovered from COVID-19. The chain uses TRBV25-1 and TRBJ2-1; 8 bases are shared with TRBD2. Here the sequenced sample was peripheral blood, taken after recovery from COVID-19. In DNA, the CDR3 is TGTGCCAGCAGTGAGACCGGGACTAGGTGCATCTTC. It codes for CASSETGTRCIF.